This entry concerns a single T cell receptor beta chain. No cognate antigen has been identified for it. No much larger clone exists at a distance of one base, and base qualities are not known. The sample originates from a study of T cell changes during pregnancy in multiple sclerosis (dated by TCRdb to the late 2010s). In terms of the full investigation: The study examined how the T cell repertoire changed over the course of pregnancy in women with multiple sclerosis.

Libraries were made using the immunoSEQ multiplex PCR assay. TCRdb provides this immuneACCESS table in a form limited to in-frame rearrangements. Some clones are lacking; in checked studies, under half of them reflect an unresolved V gene, and why the rest are absent is not known. The sample table shows around 60,000 clones, and roughly 90% are seen once. 2.5% to 3.5% of the sample is taken by the ten largest. The CDR3 sequence holds 13 residues, the cysteine and phenylalanine included. The read is trimmed to its CDR3 DNA, 39 bases read in frame from base 1. CDR1 SGHNT and CDR2 YYREEE are derived from the germline V gene (reference sequence). The junction shows trimming of 3 bases on V and 10 bases on J, and the gene matches do not reach 6 bases of it.

This TCR derives from a female donor in good health, enrolled as a control in a pregnancy study. Recombination joined TRBV5-4 with TRBJ1-1, with 10 bases matching TRBD1. The starting material was peripheral blood, obtained in the third trimester of pregnancy. The nucleotide sequence reads as follows: TGTGCCAGCAGCTATGACAGGGGGCTGGTAGCTTTCTTT. Translated, this is CASSYDRGLVAFF. With all but the CDR3 taken from the reference TRBV5-4 and TRBJ1-1 genes, the full variable domain is: ETGVTQSPTHLIKTRGQQVTLRCSSQSGHNTVSWYQQALGQGPQFIFQYYREEENGRGNFPPRFSGLQFPNYSSELNVNALELDDSALYLCASSYDRGLVAFFGQGTRLTVV.